These 7 T cell receptor beta chains were sequenced from one sample in a study of T cells in localized non-small cell lung cancer. TCRdb keeps only in-frame clones here, not all; method: immunoSEQ multiplex PCR. The top ten hold 15% to 20% of the sample, which has about 33,000 clones, about 80% seen once. This sample comprised peripheral blood, obtained before any cancer treatment. Every receptor here comes from a male donor at least 60 years old with stage III squamous cell lung carcinoma.

This clone appeared once. The chain has TRBV6-4 and TRBJ2-1; 10 positions match TRBD2. Trimming at V came to 6 bases and at J to 6 bases, leaving 8 bases not matched to a gene. The CDR3 totals 15 residues. Germline V gives CDR1 MRHNA, CDR2 SNTAGT. As DNA, the CDR3 is TGTGCCAGCAGAAGAGAAGCTAGCGGGAGCAATGAGCAGTTCTTC. This sequence encodes CASRREASGSNEQFF.

V gene TRBV19 combines with J gene TRBJ2-3; D tentatively fits TRBD1 or TRBD2 (5 bases each). Germline V gene sequence: CDR1 LNHDA, CDR2 SQIVND (reference sequence). This CDR3 has 13 residues. Trimming took off 8 bases at V and 1 base at J, with 10 bases between the two ends. In nucleotides, the CDR3 is TGTGCCAGTGGGGACCTACGCACAGATACGCAGTATTTT. Protein product: CASGDLRTDTQYF.

The rearrangement links TRBV6-5 to TRBJ1-1; D might be TRBD1 (6 bases). Trimming left V 5 bases short and J 2 bases short, with 12 bases between. Germline CDR1 and CDR2: MNHEY and SVGAGI. The CDR3 extends over 14 amino acids. The CDR3: CASSPIQGNTEAFF. CDR3 DNA sequence: TGTGCCAGCAGTCCAATACAGGGAAACACTGAAGCTTTCTTT.

The chain couples TRBV7-2 to TRBJ2-2; D is unresolved. Trimming took off 5 bases at V and 4 bases at J, with 14 bases between the two ends. This CDR3 has 15 amino acids. The V gene's germline CDR1 is SGHTA and CDR2 FQGNSA. CDR3 protein: CASSAGLRPTGELFF. The CDR3 coding sequence is TGTGCCAGCAGCGCCGGGCTTCGACCCACCGGGGAGCTGTTTTTT.

This clone has just one count. The chain couples TRBV7-9 to TRBJ2-1; a possible D gene is TRBD1 (5 bases). Germline CDR1 SEHNR, CDR2 FQNEAQ (reference sequence). The length of the CDR3 is 14 residues. The V gene lost 7 bases and the J gene lost 6 bases, with 16 bases spanning the gap. CDR3 bases: TGTGCCAGCACCGTAAGTCCACAGGCCAATGAGCAGTTCTTC. Protein product: CASTVSPQANEQFF.

This clone was observed once. The DNA of the CDR3 is TGTGCCAGCATCGGGACCCAAAACTACAATGAGCAGTTCTTC. Residues: CASIGTQNYNEQFF. The V call is TRBV5-6, the J call TRBJ2-1, with D possibly being TRBD1 or TRBD2 (5 bases each). Germline V lookup: CDR1 SGHDT, CDR2 YYEEEE. There are 14 residues in the CDR3. V was pared by 6 bases and J by 3 bases, with 13 bases between.

The chain links TRBV7-9 to TRBJ2-4; D may be TRBD2 (6 bases). The V and J ends lost 2 bases and 8 bases respectively, with 13 bases between them. This CDR3 contains 14 residues. Per germline, CDR1 SEHNR and CDR2 FQNEAQ (reference sequence). The CDR3 reads CASSLTREIDIQYF. CDR3 nucleotide sequence: TGTGCCAGCAGCTTAACCCGGGAGATTGACATTCAGTACTTC.